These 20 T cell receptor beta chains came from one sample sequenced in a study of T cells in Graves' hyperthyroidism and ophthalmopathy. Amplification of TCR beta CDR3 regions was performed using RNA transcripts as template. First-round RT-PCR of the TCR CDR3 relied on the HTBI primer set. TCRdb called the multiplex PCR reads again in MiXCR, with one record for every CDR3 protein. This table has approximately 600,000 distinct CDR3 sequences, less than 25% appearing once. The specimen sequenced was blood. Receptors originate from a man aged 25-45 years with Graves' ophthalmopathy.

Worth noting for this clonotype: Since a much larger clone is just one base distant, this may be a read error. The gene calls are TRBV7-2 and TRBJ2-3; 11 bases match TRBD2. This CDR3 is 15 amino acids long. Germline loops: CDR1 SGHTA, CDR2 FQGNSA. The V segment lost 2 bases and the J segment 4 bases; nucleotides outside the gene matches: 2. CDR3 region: CASSLIAGGADTQYF. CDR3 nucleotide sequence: TGTGCCAGCAGCTTAATAGCGGGAGGGGCAGATACGCAGTATTTT.

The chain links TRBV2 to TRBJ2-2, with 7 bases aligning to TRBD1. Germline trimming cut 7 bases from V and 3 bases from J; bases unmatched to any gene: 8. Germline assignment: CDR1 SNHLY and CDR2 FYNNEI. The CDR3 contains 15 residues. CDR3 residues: CASNGDSDYTGELFF. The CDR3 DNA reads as TGTGCCAGCAACGGGGACAGCGACTACACCGGGGAGCTGTTTTTT.

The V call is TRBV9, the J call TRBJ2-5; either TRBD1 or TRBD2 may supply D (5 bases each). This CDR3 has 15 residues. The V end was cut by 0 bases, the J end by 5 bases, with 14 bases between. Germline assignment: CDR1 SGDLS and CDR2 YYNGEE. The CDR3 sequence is CASSVATGRAETQYF. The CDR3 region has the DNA TGTGCCAGCAGCGTAGCTACGGGGCGGGCCGAGACCCAGTACTTC. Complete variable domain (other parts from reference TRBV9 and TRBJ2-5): DSGVTQTPKHLITATGQRVTLRCSPRSGDLSVYWYQQSLDQGLQFLIQYYNGEERAKGNILERFSAQQFPDLHSELNLSSLELGDSALYFCASSVATGRAETQYFGPGTRLLVL.

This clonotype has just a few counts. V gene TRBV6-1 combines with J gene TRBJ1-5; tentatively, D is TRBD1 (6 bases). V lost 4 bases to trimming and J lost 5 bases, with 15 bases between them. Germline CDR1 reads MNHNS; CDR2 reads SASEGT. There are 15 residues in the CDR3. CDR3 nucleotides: TGTGCCAGCAGTGCCCTACAGGGAAGAGATCAGCCCCAGCATTTT. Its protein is CASSALQGRDQPQHF.

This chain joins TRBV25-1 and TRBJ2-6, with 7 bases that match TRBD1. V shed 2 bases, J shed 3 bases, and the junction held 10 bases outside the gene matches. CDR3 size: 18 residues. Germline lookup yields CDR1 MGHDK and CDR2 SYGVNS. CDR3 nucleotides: TGTGCCAGCAGTGAACAACAGGGGAAGGTTAGTGGGGCCAACGTCCTGACTTTC. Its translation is CASSEQQGKVSGANVLTF. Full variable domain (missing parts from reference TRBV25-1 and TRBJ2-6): EADIYQTPRYLVIGTGKKITLECSQTMGHDKMYWYQQDPGMELHLIHYSYGVNSTEKGDLSSESTVSRIRTEHFPLTLESARPSHTSQYLCASSEQQGKVSGANVLTFGAGSRLTVL.

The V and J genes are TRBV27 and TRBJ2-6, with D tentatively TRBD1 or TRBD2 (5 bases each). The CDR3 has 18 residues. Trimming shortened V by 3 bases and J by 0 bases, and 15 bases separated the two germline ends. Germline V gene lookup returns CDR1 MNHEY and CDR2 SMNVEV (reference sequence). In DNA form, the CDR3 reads TGTGCCAGCAGTTTGCCGGGACGGTCGAGCTCTGGGGCCAACGTCCTGACTTTC. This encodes CASSLPGRSSSGANVLTF.

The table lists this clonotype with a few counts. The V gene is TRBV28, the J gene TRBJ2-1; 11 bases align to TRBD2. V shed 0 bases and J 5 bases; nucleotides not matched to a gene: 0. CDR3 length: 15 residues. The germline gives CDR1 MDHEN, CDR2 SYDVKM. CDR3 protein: CASSLWGLADNEQFF. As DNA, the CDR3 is TGTGCCAGCAGTTTATGGGGACTAGCGGACAATGAGCAGTTCTTC.

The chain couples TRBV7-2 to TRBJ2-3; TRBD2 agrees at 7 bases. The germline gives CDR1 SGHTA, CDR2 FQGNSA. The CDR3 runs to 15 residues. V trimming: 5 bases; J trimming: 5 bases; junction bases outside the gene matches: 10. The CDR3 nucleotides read TGTGCCAGCAGCCCAGGGTGGGGGGGGGTAGATACGCAGTATTTT. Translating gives CASSPGWGGVDTQYF. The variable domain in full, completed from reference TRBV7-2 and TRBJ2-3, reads GAGVSQSPSNKVTEKGKDVELRCDPISGHTALYWYRQSLGQGLEFLIYFQGNSAPDKSGLPSDRFSAERTGGSVSTLTIQRTQQEDSAVYLCASSPGWGGVDTQYFGPGTRLTVL.

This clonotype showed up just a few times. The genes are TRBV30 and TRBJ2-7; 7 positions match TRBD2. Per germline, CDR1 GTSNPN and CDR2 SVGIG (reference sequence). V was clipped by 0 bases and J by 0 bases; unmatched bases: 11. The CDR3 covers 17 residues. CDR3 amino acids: CAWSVPPGTTPSYEQYF. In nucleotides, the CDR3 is TGTGCCTGGAGTGTACCCCCCGGGACTACGCCCTCCTACGAGCAGTACTTC.

CDR3 in DNA: TGCAGTGCTAGAGATCCGCCTTCTAGATACGAGCAGTACTTC. Protein: CSARDPPSRYEQYF. The chain couples TRBV20-1 to TRBJ2-7; no reliable D call. The CDR3 has 14 amino acids. Germline-derived CDR1 and CDR2 are DFQATT and SNEGSKA (reference sequence). V was shortened by 0 bases and J by 4 bases, with 13 bases between the two germline ends.

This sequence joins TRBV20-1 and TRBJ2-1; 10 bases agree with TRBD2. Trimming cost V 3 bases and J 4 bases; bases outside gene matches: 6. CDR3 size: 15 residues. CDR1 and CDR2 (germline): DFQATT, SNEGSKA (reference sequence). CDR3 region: CSARKASGSYNEQFF. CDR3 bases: TGCAGTGCTAGGAAGGCTAGCGGGAGTTACAATGAGCAGTTCTTC.

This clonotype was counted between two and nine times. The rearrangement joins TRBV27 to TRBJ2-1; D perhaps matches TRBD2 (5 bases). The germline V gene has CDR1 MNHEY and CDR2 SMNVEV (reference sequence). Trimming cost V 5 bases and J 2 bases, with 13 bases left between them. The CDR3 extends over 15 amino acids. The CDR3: CASSGIAFPYNEQFF. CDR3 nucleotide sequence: TGTGCCAGCAGTGGTATAGCGTTCCCCTACAATGAGCAGTTCTTC.

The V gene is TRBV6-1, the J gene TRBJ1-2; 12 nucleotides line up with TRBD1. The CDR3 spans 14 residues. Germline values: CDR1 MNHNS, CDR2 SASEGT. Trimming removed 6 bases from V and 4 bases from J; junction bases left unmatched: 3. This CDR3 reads CASRGQGAGYGYTF. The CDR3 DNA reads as TGTGCCAGCAGGGGACAGGGGGCCGGCTATGGCTACACCTTC.

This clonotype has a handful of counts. This chain's CDR3 is CAWSVMVGGYTF. CDR3 coding DNA: TGTGCCTGGAGTGTAATGGTAGGCGGCTACACCTTC. This sequence joins TRBV30 and TRBJ1-2; D is unresolved. The ends were cut back, 0 bases at V and 8 bases at J, with 10 bases in the middle. Per germline, CDR1 GTSNPN and CDR2 SVGIG (reference sequence). The CDR3 is made up of 12 amino acids.

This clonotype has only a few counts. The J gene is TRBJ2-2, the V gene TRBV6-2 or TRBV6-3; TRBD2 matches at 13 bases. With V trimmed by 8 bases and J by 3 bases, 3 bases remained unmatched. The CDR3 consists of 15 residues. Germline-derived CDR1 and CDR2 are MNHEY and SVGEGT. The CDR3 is CASAGLAGDTGELFF. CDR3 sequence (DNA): TGTGCCAGCGCCGGACTAGCGGGAGACACCGGGGAGCTGTTTTTT.

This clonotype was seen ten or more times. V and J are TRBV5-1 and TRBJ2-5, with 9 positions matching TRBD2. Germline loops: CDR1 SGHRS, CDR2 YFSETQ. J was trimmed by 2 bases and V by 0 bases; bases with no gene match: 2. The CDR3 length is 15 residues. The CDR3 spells CASSLVAGGQETQYF. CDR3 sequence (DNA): TGCGCCAGCAGCTTGGTTGCGGGAGGGCAAGAGACCCAGTACTTC.

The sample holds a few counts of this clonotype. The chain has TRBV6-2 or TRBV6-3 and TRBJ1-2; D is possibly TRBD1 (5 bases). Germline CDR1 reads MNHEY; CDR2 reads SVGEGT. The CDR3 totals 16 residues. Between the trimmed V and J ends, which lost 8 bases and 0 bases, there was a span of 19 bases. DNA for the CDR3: TGTGCCAGCGACGGGGCCACTCGAAATACTAACTATGGCTACACCTTC. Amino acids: CASDGATRNTNYGYTF.

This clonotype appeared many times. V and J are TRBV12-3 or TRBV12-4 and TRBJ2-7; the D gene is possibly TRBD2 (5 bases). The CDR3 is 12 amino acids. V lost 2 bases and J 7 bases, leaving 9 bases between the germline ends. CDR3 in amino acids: CASSLKAAEQYF. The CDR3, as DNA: TGTGCCAGCAGTTTAAAAGCGGCTGAGCAGTACTTC.

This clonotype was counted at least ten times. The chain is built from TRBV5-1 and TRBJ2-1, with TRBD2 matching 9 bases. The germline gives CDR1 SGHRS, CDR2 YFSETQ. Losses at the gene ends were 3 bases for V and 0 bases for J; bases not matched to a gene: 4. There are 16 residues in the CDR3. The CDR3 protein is CASSSAAGGSYNEQFF. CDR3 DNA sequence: TGCGCCAGCAGCTCGGCAGCGGGGGGCTCCTACAATGAGCAGTTCTTC.

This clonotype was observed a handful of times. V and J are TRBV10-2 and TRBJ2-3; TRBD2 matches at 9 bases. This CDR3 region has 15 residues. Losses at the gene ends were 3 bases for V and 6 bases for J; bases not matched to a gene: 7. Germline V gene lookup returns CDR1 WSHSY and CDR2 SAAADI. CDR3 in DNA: TGCGCCAGCAGTGATTGGCGGGAGGGCGGCGATACGCAGTATTTT. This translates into CASSDWREGGDTQYF.